This T cell receptor beta chain emerged from a study of CD8 T cells in ankylosing spondylitis. The study, taken as a whole, reports: Significant enrichment of disease-linked clones was reportedly seen in matched ankylosing spondylitis synovial fluid. For ankylosing spondylitis blood, a TCR beta motif of under ten highly homologous variants appeared characteristic.

Quantitative molecular-barcoded 5'-RACE generated the TCR beta libraries. TCRdb re-called the 5' RACE reads with MiXCR, one entry per CDR3 protein. The sample records a few hundred thousand distinct CDR3 sequences, roughly 10% being singletons. V was clipped by 3 bases and J by 6 bases, with 6 bases between them. Looked up from germline, CDR1 is SGHTA and CDR2 is FQGNSA. This CDR3 has 11 residues. This clonotype was observed at least ten times. Its antigen is as yet unknown. V and J are TRBV7-2 and TRBJ2-7; D uncertain. Sequenced material: blood, either unsorted or a sorted T cell fraction (not recorded which). The receptor's source is a male donor with ankylosing spondylitis or in good health (not recorded which). CDR3 DNA sequence: TGTGCCAGCAGCTTGAATGGCGAGCAGTACTTC. Translation: CASSLNGEQYF.